Listed below are T cell receptor beta chains from one sample, sequenced in a study of response to subunit inactivated influenza vaccine. A single record per CDR3 protein comes from TCRdb applying MiXCR to the RT-PCR reads. The sample carries about 520,000 distinct CDR3 sequences, around 7.9% recorded once. The sample consisted of PBMCs from blood, taken roughly 24 months after vaccination. Every receptor here comes from a man aged 50-75 years who received an inactivated influenza vaccine. Each CDR3 is given with its conserved first and last residue. A D gene is named only where the DNA matches it firmly. Expanded clones are given a class, and other clones once, few, many or no size at all.

abundance: few
j_gene: TRBJ2-7
v_gene: TRBV6-1
d_gene: TRBD2
len: 16
CDR3aa: CASSRILAAPSYEQYF
CDR3nt: TGTGCCAGCAGCCGAATCCTAGCGGCTCCCTCCTACGAGCAGTACTTC

abundance: many
j_gene: TRBJ2-7
v_gene: TRBV29-1
d_gene: NA
len: 14
CDR3aa: CSARKDSTSYEQYF
CDR3nt: TGCAGCGCCCGTAAGGACAGCACCTCCTACGAGCAGTACTTC

abundance: few
j_gene: TRBJ1-5
v_gene: TRBV2
d_gene: TRBD1
len: 15
CDR3aa: CASSGIRQGYQPQHF
CDR3nt: TGTGCCAGCAGTGGTATTCGACAGGGGTATCAGCCCCAGCATTTT

abundance: many
j_gene: TRBJ2-7
v_gene: TRBV7-2
d_gene: TRBD2
len: 17
CDR3aa: CASSIMLAGTLPYEQYF
CDR3nt: TGTGCCAGCAGCATAATGTTAGCGGGGACACTTCCCTACGAGCAGTACTTC

abundance: NA
j_gene: TRBJ2-5
v_gene: TRBV2
d_gene: TRBD2
len: 16
CDR3aa: CASRKTSGGPSETQYF
CDR3nt: TGTGCCAGCAGGAAGACTAGCGGGGGACCTTCGGAGACCCAGTACTTC

abundance: NA
j_gene: TRBJ2-2
v_gene: TRBV20-1
d_gene: NA
len: 13
CDR3aa: CSAKKGITGELFF
CDR3nt: TGCAGTGCTAAAAAGGGAATAACCGGGGAGCTGTTTTTT

abundance: NA
j_gene: TRBJ2-5
v_gene: TRBV20-1
d_gene: TRBD2
len: 14
CDR3aa: CSALSGTPQETQYF
CDR3nt: TGCAGTGCGCTTAGCGGGACCCCACAAGAGACCCAGTACTTC

abundance: many
j_gene: TRBJ1-1
v_gene: TRBV20-1
d_gene: TRBD1
len: 15
CDR3aa: CSAWDRGRPNTEAFF
CDR3nt: TGCAGTGCATGGGACAGGGGACGACCGAACACTGAAGCTTTCTTT

abundance: few
j_gene: TRBJ2-7
v_gene: TRBV5-1
d_gene: NA
len: 14
CDR3aa: CASSLGQPSVEQYF
CDR3nt: TGCGCCAGCAGCTTGGGTCAGCCCTCTGTCGAGCAGTACTTC

abundance: few
j_gene: TRBJ2-7
v_gene: TRBV11-2
d_gene: NA
len: 14
CDR3aa: CASSFGRSAYEQYF
CDR3nt: TGTGCCAGCAGCTTCGGGCGGTCAGCCTACGAGCAGTACTTC

abundance: few
j_gene: TRBJ2-3
v_gene: TRBV12-3/TRBV12-4
d_gene: NA
len: 15
CDR3aa: CASSLVTGRTDTQYF
CDR3nt: TGTGCCAGCAGTTTAGTTACAGGGCGCACAGATACGCAGTATTTT

abundance: NA
j_gene: TRBJ1-1
v_gene: TRBV6-5
d_gene: NA
len: 15
CDR3aa: CASSYFGKPTTEAFF
CDR3nt: TGTGCCAGCAGTTACTTCGGGAAACCCACCACTGAAGCTTTCTTT

abundance: NA
j_gene: TRBJ2-1
v_gene: TRBV11-2
d_gene: NA
len: 17
CDR3aa: CASSLSLTGRSYNEQFF
CDR3nt: TGTGCCAGCAGCTTATCCCTGACAGGGAGGTCCTACAATGAGCAGTTCTTC

abundance: few
j_gene: TRBJ1-1
v_gene: TRBV5-5
d_gene: NA
len: 14
CDR3aa: CASSFSKQNTEAFF
CDR3nt: TGTGCCAGCAGCTTTAGCAAACAGAACACTGAAGCTTTCTTT

abundance: many
j_gene: TRBJ1-5
v_gene: TRBV27
d_gene: NA
len: 15
CDR3aa: CATRPGQFFSQPQHF
CDR3nt: TGTGCCACCCGCCCTGGACAGTTTTTCAGTCAGCCCCAGCATTTT

abundance: NA
j_gene: TRBJ2-5
v_gene: TRBV18
d_gene: TRBD2
len: 18
CDR3aa: CASSPPLAGGLHQETQYF
CDR3nt: TGTGCCAGCTCACCACCTCTAGCGGGGGGGCTACATCAAGAGACCCAGTACTTC

abundance: few
j_gene: TRBJ2-2
v_gene: TRBV6-4
d_gene: NA
len: 13
CDR3aa: CASSPEGPGELFF
CDR3nt: TGTGCCAGCAGCCCGGAGGGCCCCGGGGAGCTGTTTTTT

abundance: few
j_gene: TRBJ2-1
v_gene: TRBV20-1
d_gene: NA
len: 14
CDR3aa: CSATAGSSYNEQFF
CDR3nt: TGCAGTGCTACGGCGGGGAGCTCCTACAATGAGCAGTTCTTC

abundance: many
j_gene: TRBJ1-5
v_gene: TRBV28
d_gene: TRBD1
len: 14
CDR3aa: CASRADRYNQPQHF
CDR3nt: TGTGCCAGCAGGGCGGACAGGTATAATCAGCCCCAGCATTTT

abundance: few
j_gene: TRBJ2-7
v_gene: TRBV4-3
d_gene: NA
len: 18
CDR3aa: CASSQDWIGMGFSYEQYF
CDR3nt: TGCGCCAGCAGCCAAGATTGGATAGGGATGGGTTTCTCCTACGAGCAGTACTTC

abundance: NA
j_gene: TRBJ1-2
v_gene: TRBV29-1
d_gene: NA
len: 13
CDR3aa: CSVKTVPNYGYTF
CDR3nt: TGCAGCGTCAAAACAGTCCCTAACTATGGCTACACCTTC

abundance: many
j_gene: TRBJ2-1
v_gene: TRBV28
d_gene: TRBD1
len: 14
CDR3aa: CASSLQGAGNEQFF
CDR3nt: TGTGCCAGCAGTTTGCAGGGGGCAGGCAATGAGCAGTTCTTC

abundance: NA
j_gene: TRBJ1-5
v_gene: TRBV4-3
d_gene: TRBD1
len: 15
CDR3aa: CASSQFTGGGQPQHF
CDR3nt: TGCGCCAGCAGCCAATTTACAGGGGGGGGTCAGCCCCAGCATTTT

abundance: NA
j_gene: TRBJ2-3
v_gene: TRBV7-6
d_gene: NA
len: 14
CDR3aa: CASSLEGLTDTQYF
CDR3nt: TGTGCCAGCAGCTTAGAAGGGCTCACAGATACGCAGTATTTT

abundance: many
j_gene: TRBJ1-5
v_gene: TRBV7-2
d_gene: NA
len: 13
CDR3aa: CASSFQSDQPQHF
CDR3nt: TGTGCCAGCAGCTTCCAAAGCGATCAGCCCCAGCATTTT

abundance: many
j_gene: TRBJ2-2
v_gene: TRBV5-6
d_gene: TRBD1
len: 14
CDR3aa: CASSGTVYTGELFF
CDR3nt: TGTGCCAGCAGCGGGACAGTTTACACCGGGGAGCTGTTTTTT